The 24 T cell receptor beta chains listed next were all sequenced from one sample in a study of regulatory T cells in long-lasting Graves disease. Assembly of TCR beta libraries relied on iRepertoire HTBI primers together with Arm-PCR of CDR3 regions. TCRdb re-derived calls from the multiplex PCR reads in MiXCR, one entry per CDR3 protein. The table lists roughly 400,000 distinct CDR3 sequences, about 21% of them singletons, with roughly an eighth in the top ten. The time point here: persistent/refractory GD, antithyroid drugs over 5 years with positive TRAb. From PBMCs, RNA was extracted and then used to make the TCR library. Here the sequenced sample was peripheral blood mononuclear cells (PBMCs), taken when the disease was refractory, from a patient treated with antithyroid drugs. These receptors were obtained from a female donor with Graves disease.

The chain's CDR3 is CASSFLTEDEQYF. In nucleotides, the CDR3 is TGCGCCAGCAGCTTTTTAACGGAGGACGAGCAGTACTTC. The chain carries TRBV5-1 and TRBJ2-7; maybe TRBD2 (5 bases). Germline CDR1 SGHRS, CDR2 YFSETQ. This CDR3 has 13 amino acids. Trimming took 2 bases from V and 5 from J, leaving 11 bases between them.

This clonotype was seen many times. The chain employs TRBV6-5 and TRBJ2-2; 9 bases are shared with TRBD2. Germline V CDR1 and CDR2: MNHEY, SVGAGI. This CDR3 contains 18 residues. Germline trimming cut 2 bases from V and 4 bases from J; bases unmatched to any gene: 11. DNA for the CDR3: TGTGCCAGCAGTTACGTAGGAATTAGCGGGAGACCCACCGGGGAGCTGTTTTTT. The encoded protein is CASSYVGISGRPTGELFF.

The chain joins TRBV19 to TRBJ2-2; a possible D gene is TRBD1 (5 bases). Trimming took 7 bases from V and 4 from J, leaving 16 bases between them. Germline-derived CDR1 and CDR2 are LNHDA and SQIVND (reference sequence). The CDR3 has 15 amino acids. DNA of the CDR3: TGTGCCAGTACTTCCCAGGGATTGTTCACCGGGGAGCTGTTTTTT. As protein: CASTSQGLFTGELFF.

This clonotype was recorded at least ten times. The rearrangement links TRBV12-3 or TRBV12-4 to TRBJ1-2; 7 bases match TRBD1. The CDR3 has 14 amino acids. Trimming cost V 2 bases and J 4 bases; bases outside gene matches: 4. The CDR3 sequence is CASSLRGGGYGYTF. For the CDR3, the DNA is TGTGCCAGCAGTTTACGAGGGGGCGGCTATGGCTACACCTTC.

The genes are TRBV7-3 and TRBJ2-1, with 11 bases lining up with TRBD2. Per germline, CDR1 SGHTA and CDR2 FQGTGA. CDR3 length: 15 residues. Losses at the gene ends were 5 bases for V and 7 bases for J; bases not matched to a gene: 7. In DNA, the CDR3 is TGTGCCAGCAGCGAACTAGCGGGAGCTAATAATGAGCAGTTCTTC. It specifies CASSELAGANNEQFF.

This clonotype appeared many times. The V gene is TRBV2, the J gene TRBJ2-5; D unresolved. Germline V gene sequence: CDR1 SNHLY, CDR2 FYNNEI. With 7 bases removed from V and 7 bases from J, the gap between germline ends came to 10 bases. The CDR3 has 11 amino acids. The CDR3 DNA reads as TGTGCCAGCACCTCGAAAGGGACCCAGTACTTC. Protein product: CASTSKGTQYF.

In its sample, this clonotype was seen many times. The chain has TRBV28 and TRBJ2-5; 8 positions match TRBD2. CDR3 length: 14 amino acids. CDR1 is MDHEN and CDR2 is SYDVKM in the germline V gene. Losses at the gene ends were 10 bases for V and 5 bases for J; bases not matched to a gene: 12. CDR3 sequence: CATERGGSGETQYF. The CDR3 DNA sequence: TGTGCCACCGAACGGGGGGGATCCGGGGAGACCCAGTACTTC.

This clonotype has ten or more counts. The genes are TRBV12-3 or TRBV12-4 and TRBJ1-2; D might be TRBD1 (6 bases). CDR3 length equals 12 residues. The V end lost 6 bases, the J end lost 8 bases, and 13 bases lay between the germline ends. CDR3 in amino acids: CASSYNRAGYTF. The CDR3 DNA follows: TGTGCCAGCAGCTATAACAGGGCCGGCTACACCTTC.

V is TRBV19 and J is TRBJ2-7; D possibly corresponds to TRBD2 (7 bases). Trimming took 3 bases from V and 4 from J, leaving 16 bases between them. CDR3 size: 15 residues. The V gene's germline CDR1 is LNHDA and CDR2 SQIVND (reference sequence). CDR3 DNA: TGTGCCAGTAGTATTGCGGGGGCGCTCCTTTACGAGCAGTACTTC. Protein product: CASSIAGALLYEQYF.

The rearrangement joins TRBV15 to TRBJ2-7; TRBD1 matches 8 bases. CDR1 is LNHNV, CDR2 YYDKDF, per germline (reference sequence). This CDR3 is built from 14 residues. Losses at the gene ends were 5 bases for V and 4 bases for J; bases not matched to a gene: 7. CDR3 DNA: TGTGCCACCAGCTACGACAGGGGAAAGTACGAGCAGTACTTC. Protein: CATSYDRGKYEQYF.

This clonotype appeared a few times. A much larger clone lies a single base off, so this may be a read error. The chain is built from TRBV28 and TRBJ1-2, with D perhaps TRBD1 (6 bases). The length of the CDR3 is 15 residues. The germline V gene encodes CDR1 MDHEN and CDR2 SYDVKM. The ends were cut back, 4 bases at V and 4 bases at J, with 16 bases in the middle. CDR3 nucleotide sequence: TGTGCCAGCAGTTCCACAGGGACGTCTCGCTATGGCTACACCTTC. Translated: CASSSTGTSRYGYTF.

This clonotype came up a few times. The J gene is TRBJ2-1, the V gene TRBV2; D remains unclear. CDR3 size: 13 residues. With 6 bases removed from V and 1 base from J, the gap between germline ends came to 7 bases. Germline V gene data show CDR1 as SNHLY and CDR2 as FYNNEI. The CDR3 DNA is TGTGCCAGCAGGAGTAGTTCCTACAATGAGCAGTTCTTC. The encoded protein is CASRSSSYNEQFF.

CDR3 loop: CSAREQRTQETQYF. CDR3 coding DNA: TGCAGTGCTAGAGAACAACGGACCCAAGAGACCCAGTACTTC. The rearrangement uses TRBV20-1 and TRBJ2-5; D remains unclear. Germline assignment: CDR1 DFQATT and CDR2 SNEGSKA (reference sequence). V was cut by 0 bases and J by 1 base, with 9 bases left in between. The CDR3 runs 14 residues.

A few counts support this clonotype. The chain combines TRBV6-2 or TRBV6-3 with TRBJ2-5; no reliable D call. Germline loops: CDR1 MNHEY, CDR2 SVGEGT. The CDR3 runs to 11 residues. The ends were cut back, 7 bases at V and 4 bases at J, with 7 bases in the middle. The CDR3 DNA follows: TGTGCCAGCACCTGGGGAGAGACCCAGTACTTC. Translation gives CASTWGETQYF.

This clonotype was recorded at least ten times. This sequence joins TRBV30 and TRBJ1-2; D call uncertain. Germline loops: CDR1 GTSNPN, CDR2 SVGIG (reference sequence). This CDR3 contains 11 residues. Trimming took off 0 bases at V and 13 bases at J, with 12 bases between the two ends. Here the CDR3 reads CAWSVNSPSTF. The CDR3, as DNA: TGTGCCTGGAGTGTAAACAGCCCGAGCACCTTC.

This clonotype was detected ten times or more. V gene TRBV28 combines with J gene TRBJ2-2; D not certain. There are 17 residues in the CDR3. The V end lost 5 bases, the J end lost 0 bases, and 16 bases lay between the germline ends. The germline CDR1 and CDR2 sequences are MDHEN and SYDVKM. CDR3 bases: TGTGCCAGCAGTCTCGATCCGACAAGCACGAACACCGGGGAGCTGTTTTTT. Translation: CASSLDPTSTNTGELFF.

On this clonotype itself: This sequence may be a read error, since a much larger clone differs from it by one base. V is TRBV6-2 or TRBV6-3 and J is TRBJ2-1, with 7 bases fitting TRBD2. Per germline, CDR1 MNHEY and CDR2 SVGEGT. The CDR3 extends over 16 amino acids. Trimming took 2 bases from V and 4 from J; bases not matched to a gene: 8. CDR3 nucleotide sequence: TGTGCCAGCAGTTACCTAGCGGAAGGTAGTTACAATGAGCAGTTCTTC. Translated: CASSYLAEGSYNEQFF.

This rearrangement joins TRBV20-1 to TRBJ2-5; a possible D gene is TRBD2 (6 bases). The CDR3 sequence is 13 residues long. The germline CDR1 and CDR2 sequences are DFQATT and SNEGSKA (reference sequence). The V and J ends lost 1 base and 5 bases respectively, with 11 bases between them. This chain's CDR3 is CSARGAGLETQYF. The CDR3 DNA reads as TGCAGTGCTAGAGGGGCGGGACTTGAGACCCAGTACTTC.

This chain links TRBV18 with TRBJ2-4; 11 bases agree with TRBD1. The CDR3 runs to 18 residues. J was trimmed by 0 bases and V by 3 bases; bases with no gene match: 7. From germline, CDR1 is KGHSH and CDR2 LQKENI. CDR3 residues: CASSPGTGGLLAKNIQYF. The CDR3 bases are TGTGCCAGCTCACCTGGGACAGGGGGACTGCTAGCCAAAAACATTCAGTACTTC.

This clonotype occurred a few times. The rearrangement links TRBV5-1 to TRBJ2-7; 9 nucleotides align to TRBD1. The V gene end was trimmed by 4 bases and the J gene end by 3 bases; junction bases not matched to a gene: 8. CDR1 and CDR2 (germline): SGHRS, YFSETQ. The CDR3 length is 15 residues. The CDR3 coding sequence is TGCGCCAGCAGCCAAAGCACGGGACAGGGCTACGAGCAGTACTTC. Translated, it gives CASSQSTGQGYEQYF.

As to this clonotype: A much larger clone lies one base from this, so it may be a read error. V and J are TRBV12-3 or TRBV12-4 and TRBJ1-1; D remains unclear. The CDR3 consists of 13 residues. CDR3 residues: CVSSLAGVTEAFF. The CDR3 DNA follows: TGTGTCAGCAGTCTGGCCGGGGTGACTGAAGCTTTCTTT.

V is TRBV4-1 and J is TRBJ2-5, with D possibly being TRBD1 or TRBD2 (5 bases each). The V gene's germline CDR1 is MGHRA and CDR2 YSYEKL. V dropped 4 bases and J dropped 5 bases, with 17 bases sitting between them. The CDR3 has 15 amino acids. CDR3 nucleotide sequence: TGCGCCAGCAGCCCTTGGGACGGTCTTAAGGAGACCCAGTACTTC. This encodes CASSPWDGLKETQYF.

At least ten counts were recorded for this clonotype. This rearrangement joins TRBV20-1 to TRBJ1-1; D unresolved. CDR1 is DFQATT, CDR2 SNEGSKA, per germline (reference sequence). This CDR3 has 13 amino acids. Trimming removed 4 bases at V and 0 bases at J, with 9 bases between. In DNA form, the CDR3 reads TGCAGTGCTATCGAGGACTTGAACACTGAAGCTTTCTTT. Residues: CSAIEDLNTEAFF.

A few counts support this clonotype. The rearrangement uses TRBV27 and TRBJ1-2, with TRBD1 matching 7 bases. The CDR3 has 15 amino acids. The germline CDR1 and CDR2 sequences are MNHEY and SMNVEV (reference sequence). V lost 5 bases, J lost 4 bases, and 10 bases stayed unmatched. The CDR3 nucleotides are TGTGCCAGCAGTGGGGACAGCCCAAAATTCTATGGCTACACCTTC. Translation: CASSGDSPKFYGYTF.